The 25 T cell receptor beta chains given below trace back to one sample, sequenced in a study of cytomegalovirus exposure and HLA in healthy donors. PCR amplification relied on 60 Vbeta primers (plus 13 Jbeta primers). Measured with immunoSEQ multiplex PCR; TCRdb has only the in-frame clones, and not every one. The sample includes tens of thousands of clones, 60% to 80% of them seen just once. Sequencing was done on a sample of PBMCs. These receptors were taken from a woman in her forties in good health and CMV-seropositive.

This chain connects TRBV7-2 to TRBJ1-2, with D perhaps matching TRBD1 (6 bases). This CDR3 spans 15 amino acids. V was clipped by 5 bases and J by 7 bases, with 20 bases between them. Germline V CDR1 and CDR2: SGHTA, FQGNSA. CDR3 amino acids: CASSPVSRGISGYTF. CDR3 DNA: TGTGCCAGCAGCCCAGTTTCCAGGGGAATTAGTGGCTACACCTTC.

V and J are TRBV7-3 and TRBJ1-1; D gene uncertain. There are 13 residues in the CDR3. Germline lookup yields CDR1 SGHTA and CDR2 FQGTGA. The V and J ends lost 3 bases and 1 base respectively, with 6 bases between them. DNA for the CDR3: TGTGCCAGCAGCTTCTCAGAGAACACTGAAGCTTTCTTT. Its translation: CASSFSENTEAFF.

The chain combines TRBV6-6 with TRBJ1-1; possible D gene TRBD1, 5 bases. V was cut by 1 base and J by 1 base, with 10 bases left in between. Germline CDR1 and CDR2: MNHNY and SVGAGI (reference sequence). The CDR3 sequence is 15 residues long. Here the CDR3 DNA reads TGTGCCAGCAGTTACTATCAGGGTTCGAACACTGAAGCTTTCTTT. This translates into CASSYYQGSNTEAFF.

The table lists this clone with a count of one. This chain connects TRBV7-6 to TRBJ1-2; 7 positions agree with TRBD1. After removal of 5 bases from V and 4 bases from J, the junction contained 16 bases not matched to a gene. CDR1 is SGHVS and CDR2 is FNYEAQ in the germline V gene. CDR3 length equals 17 residues. CDR3 loop: CASSPTGPSPLPYGYTF. The DNA for the CDR3 is TGTGCCAGCAGCCCGACAGGGCCTAGCCCTCTGCCCTATGGCTACACCTTC.

V is TRBV5-1 and J is TRBJ1-5; 11 nucleotides line up with TRBD1. Germline-derived CDR1 and CDR2 are SGHRS and YFSETQ. This CDR3 is 17 amino acids long. The junction had 6 bases not matched to a gene; V was cut back by 0 bases and J by 4 bases. The CDR3 nucleotides read TGCGCCAGCAGCTTGGGTTCGGGACAGGGGGTTAATCAGCCCCAGCATTTT. It encodes CASSLGSGQGVNQPQHF.

The J gene is TRBJ1-2, the V gene TRBV4-1, with no clear D. CDR1 and CDR2 (germline): MGHRA, YSYEKL. V lost 1 base and J lost 0, with 9 bases in between. The CDR3 consists of 15 residues. CDR3 sequence reads: CASSQVALANYGYTF. The DNA of the CDR3 is TGCGCCAGCAGCCAAGTTGCCTTAGCTAACTATGGCTACACCTTC.

The rearrangement links TRBV14 to TRBJ1-2; D unclear. Deletions cut 4 bases from V and 4 bases from J, with 16 bases between. Germline V gene data show CDR1 as SGHDN and CDR2 as FVKESK. The CDR3 covers 15 residues. The CDR3 is CASSLGGSGPYGYTF. The DNA of the CDR3 is TGTGCCAGCAGCCTAGGAGGCAGCGGACCCTATGGCTACACCTTC.

The J gene is TRBJ1-1, the V gene TRBV7-3; the match to TRBD1 covers 9 bases. Trimming at V came to 5 bases and at J to 7 bases, leaving 17 bases not matched to a gene. This CDR3 has 17 amino acids. Germline V gene lookup returns CDR1 SGHTA and CDR2 FQGTGA. In DNA, the CDR3 is TGTGCCAGCAGCCCCTCGCCAGGGACAGGGTTTCTTGGTGAAGCTTTCTTT. This translates into CASSPSPGTGFLGEAFF.

The chain couples TRBV5-1 to TRBJ2-1, with 9 bases that match TRBD2. Germline CDR1 reads SGHRS; CDR2 reads YFSETQ. The length of the CDR3 is 15 residues. V was clipped by 5 bases and J by 3 bases; unmatched bases: 6. CDR3: CASSVGGGDYNEQFF. CDR3 coding DNA: TGCGCCAGCAGTGTAGGCGGGGGGGACTACAATGAGCAGTTCTTC.

V usage is TRBV6-6 and J usage is TRBJ1-5, with no clear D. The V gene's germline CDR1 is MNHNY and CDR2 SVGAGI (reference sequence). V was cut by 5 bases and J by 9 bases, with 23 bases left in between. The CDR3 runs to 16 residues. CDR3 DNA sequence: TGTGCCAGCAGTCCGGGATCTCCTAATAATCAGCGGCCCCAGCATTTT. Its translation is CASSPGSPNNQRPQHF.

This chain uses TRBV5-1 with TRBJ2-1; tentative D call: TRBD2 (5 bases). V lost 2 bases, J lost 4 bases, and 10 bases lay in between. From germline, CDR1 is SGHRS and CDR2 YFSETQ. The CDR3 loop spans 14 amino acids. CDR3 nucleotide sequence: TGCGCCAGCAGCTTCGAGGGCGGGTACAATGAGCAGTTCTTC. Protein product: CASSFEGGYNEQFF.

This sequence joins TRBV5-4 and TRBJ1-6, with 7 positions matching TRBD1. The CDR3 extends over 14 amino acids. The V gene end was trimmed by 5 bases and the J gene end by 5 bases; junction bases not matched to a gene: 4. The V gene's germline CDR1 is SGHNT and CDR2 YYREEE (reference sequence). The CDR3 here is CASRRGTDNSPLHF. Written as DNA, the CDR3 is TGTGCCAGCAGACGGGGGACAGATAATTCACCCCTCCACTTT.

This clone was seen a single time. The gene calls are TRBV5-1 and TRBJ1-6; D gene uncertain. The CDR3 sequence is 13 residues long. Trimming left V 4 bases short and J 9 bases short, with 11 bases between. Germline-derived CDR1 and CDR2 are SGHRS and YFSETQ. In DNA, the CDR3 is TGCGCCAGCAGCAACTTCTCGGGTTCACCCCTCCACTTT. Translating gives CASSNFSGSPLHF. Full variable domain (outside the CDR3, taken from reference TRBV5-1 and TRBJ1-6): KAGVTQTPRYLIKTRGQQVTLSCSPISGHRSVSWYQQTPGQGLQFLFEYFSETQRNKGNFPGRFSGRQFSNSRSEMNVSTLELGDSALYLCASSNFSGSPLHFGNGTRLTVT.

In its sample, this clone was seen once. The chain combines TRBV9 with TRBJ2-3; 9 nucleotides agree with TRBD2. The CDR3 is 16 residues long. The V gene's germline CDR1 is SGDLS and CDR2 YYNGEE. V dropped 2 bases and J dropped 3; count of bases not matched to a gene: 7. CDR3 sequence: CASSVGASGDTDTQYF. In nucleotides, the CDR3 is TGTGCCAGCAGCGTTGGGGCTAGCGGGGATACAGATACGCAGTATTTT. The full variable domain, with the rest looked up from reference TRBV9 and TRBJ2-3, is DSGVTQTPKHLITATGQRVTLRCSPRSGDLSVYWYQQSLDQGLQFLIQYYNGEERAKGNILERFSAQQFPDLHSELNLSSLELGDSALYFCASSVGASGDTDTQYFGPGTRLTVL.

This clone was seen a handful of times. The V and J genes are TRBV7-2 and TRBJ2-3, with D possibly being TRBD2 (6 bases). This CDR3 has 14 residues. Trimming took 4 bases from V and 3 from J, leaving 11 bases between them. The germline CDR1 and CDR2 sequences are SGHTA and FQGNSA. The CDR3 DNA reads as TGTGCCAGCAGCTCCCACCGGGGGACAGATACGCAGTATTTT. Translated: CASSSHRGTDTQYF.

V is TRBV10-3 and J is TRBJ1-6, with 8 bases matching TRBD1. The germline V gene has CDR1 ENHRY and CDR2 SYGVKD. The CDR3 runs to 14 residues. The trim removed 3 bases at V and 7 bases at J, leaving 2 bases unmatched. CDR3 sequence reads: CAISERTGNSPLHF. The CDR3 nucleotides are TGTGCCATCAGTGAAAGGACAGGGAATTCACCCCTCCACTTT.

This clone was detected a few times. This chain links TRBV27 with TRBJ2-7; 8 bases are a match to TRBD1. Trimming cost V 6 bases and J 4 bases; bases outside gene matches: 20. The CDR3 covers 18 residues. Germline V lookup: CDR1 MNHEY, CDR2 SMNVEV (reference sequence). The CDR3 coding sequence is TGTGCCAGCAGGTTAAGGGCTGCTCAGGGGGCGACCCAGTACGAGCAGTACTTC. Its protein is CASRLRAAQGATQYEQYF.

This clone was found once. The genes are TRBV29-1 and TRBJ2-2; D is undetermined. Trimming removed 7 bases at V and 0 bases at J, with 9 bases between. Germline assignment: CDR1 SQVTM and CDR2 ANQGSEA. The CDR3 loop spans 13 amino acids. The CDR3 DNA is TGCAGCGGGCGGCCGGCGAACACCGGGGAGCTGTTTTTT. Amino acid sequence: CSGRPANTGELFF.

The CDR3 DNA follows: TGTGCCAGCAGCCTCGGAGCGAGCCGCTATGGCTACACCTTC. Protein: CASSLGASRYGYTF. V is TRBV6-5 and J is TRBJ1-2; D is unresolved. The CDR3 is 14 amino acids. V was pared by 6 bases and J by 4 bases, with 15 bases between. CDR1 is MNHEY and CDR2 is SVGAGI in the germline V gene.

The rearrangement links TRBV7-9 to TRBJ1-1; no reliable D call. V lost 2 bases to trimming and J lost 1 base, with 5 bases between them. In germline, CDR1 is SEHNR, CDR2 FQNEAQ (reference sequence). The CDR3 loop spans 13 amino acids. CDR3 sequence: CASSLQKNTEAFF. As DNA, the CDR3 is TGTGCCAGCAGCTTACAAAAGAACACTGAAGCTTTCTTT.

The rearrangement uses TRBV5-4 and TRBJ2-1; 10 nucleotides match TRBD2. CDR3 size: 12 residues. Germline V lookup: CDR1 SGHNT, CDR2 YYREEE (reference sequence). V lost 2 bases to trimming and J lost 10 bases; unmatched junction nucleotides: 0. CDR3 in DNA: TGTGCCAGCAGCTTTAGCGGGAGGGAGCAGTTCTTC. This gives the protein CASSFSGREQFF.

This rearrangement joins TRBV5-1 to TRBJ2-5, with TRBD2 identical over 13 bases. Germline CDR1 is SGHRS and CDR2 is YFSETQ. V lost 4 bases, J lost 4 bases, and 7 bases stayed unmatched. This CDR3 is 16 amino acids long. The CDR3 sequence is CASSLGLAGHVETQYF. The CDR3 nucleotides are TGCGCCAGCAGCCTGGGACTAGCGGGGCACGTAGAGACCCAGTACTTC.

This rearrangement joins TRBV30 to TRBJ1-1, with 7 positions matching TRBD1. Germline V CDR1 and CDR2: GTSNPN, SVGIG (reference sequence). V lost 5 bases to trimming and J lost 5 bases; unmatched junction nucleotides: 20. This CDR3 has 17 amino acids. The CDR3 region is CAWPIRGTAPLGTEAFF. The CDR3 DNA reads as TGTGCCTGGCCAATACGAGGGACAGCCCCTCTGGGGACTGAAGCTTTCTTT.

V usage is TRBV5-1 and J usage is TRBJ2-7, with 9 bases aligning to TRBD1. Germline CDR1 and CDR2: SGHRS and YFSETQ. The CDR3 spans 14 residues. Losses at the gene ends were 0 bases for V and 3 bases for J; bases not matched to a gene: 1. As DNA, the CDR3 is TGCGCCAGCAGCTTGGCGGGACAGGGCTACGAGCAGTACTTC. Translating it yields CASSLAGQGYEQYF.

This clone was seen once. The gene calls are TRBV9 and TRBJ2-1; 9 bases map to TRBD2. The junction had 0 bases not matched to a gene; V was cut back by 0 bases and J by 2 bases. The length of the CDR3 is 15 residues. Germline V gives CDR1 SGDLS, CDR2 YYNGEE. CDR3 bases: TGTGCCAGCAGCGTAGGCGGGGGGGCCTACAATGAGCAGTTCTTC. The encoded protein is CASSVGGGAYNEQFF.